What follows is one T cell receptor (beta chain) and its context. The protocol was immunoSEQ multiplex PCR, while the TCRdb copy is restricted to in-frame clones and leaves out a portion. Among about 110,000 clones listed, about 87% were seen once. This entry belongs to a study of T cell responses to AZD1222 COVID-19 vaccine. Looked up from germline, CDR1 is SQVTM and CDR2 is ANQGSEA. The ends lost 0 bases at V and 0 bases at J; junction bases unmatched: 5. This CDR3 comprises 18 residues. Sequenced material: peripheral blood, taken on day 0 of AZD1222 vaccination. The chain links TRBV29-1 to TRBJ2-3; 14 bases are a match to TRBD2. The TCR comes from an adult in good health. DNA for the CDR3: TGCAGCGTTGAAGATGGTGGGACTAGCGGGGGTAGCACAGATACGCAGTATTTT. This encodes CSVEDGGTSGGSTDTQYF.